This T cell receptor (beta chain) was recorded in a study of blood T cells in healthy people across ages. At the level of the study: There was about one barcoded beta molecule captured by template switching per two T cells.

The trim removed 5 bases at V and 2 bases at J, leaving 8 bases unmatched. This CDR3 is built from 15 residues. CDR1 is SEHNR and CDR2 is FQNEAQ in the germline V gene (reference sequence). PCR was performed a second time for about 6 to 12 cycles using a sample-barcoded 5' primer and a J-beta primer mix. TCRdb recomputed calls from the 5' RACE reads with MiXCR, one row per CDR3 protein. The table has about 280,000 distinct CDR3 sequences, roughly 26% seen once. Notes on this clonotype: What it recognizes is unknown.

Broader study findings: PBMCs that were unsorted prevented a conclusive naive versus antigen-experienced comparison. Naive T cell percentage strongly correlated with TCR beta diversity. Both naive CD4+ cell counts and diversity were greater in long-lived donors than in aged donors.

The sequenced sample consisted of blood. V usage is TRBV7-9 and J usage is TRBJ2-5, with 7 bases lining up with TRBD1. This TCR was recovered from a woman in her sixties or seventies in good health. The chain's CDR3 is CASSREQGVQETQYF. CDR3 coding DNA: TGTGCCAGCAGCCGTGAGCAGGGGGTTCAAGAGACCCAGTACTTC.